This T cell receptor (beta chain) came from a study of blood T cells in healthy people across ages. This CDR3 spans 14 amino acids. The V gene's germline CDR1 is SGHTA and CDR2 FQGNSA. A second PCR, run for roughly 7 to 11 cycles, used a sample-barcoded 5' primer plus a J-beta primer mix. One entry per CDR3 protein, called by TCRdb with MiXCR from the 5' RACE reads. The data show hundreds of thousands of distinct CDR3 sequences, approximately 52% seen once. The chain links TRBV7-2 to TRBJ2-7; 8 bases are shared with TRBD2. The J call may not be correct, given that the DNA end is closer to TRBJ2-4. Source material: blood. This receptor was identified in an elderly woman in good health. The CDR3 region has the DNA TGTGCCAGCAGGCGAGCGGGAGATAGGGACATTCAGTACTTC. It is translated as CASRRAGDRDIQYF.